The 12 T cell receptor beta chains below were found in one sample sequenced in a study of technical replicates of blood from several donors. Measured with immunoSEQ multiplex PCR; TCRdb has only the in-frame clones, and not every one. The data show 87,000 or so clones, 95% seen once. The sequenced sample consisted of T cells isolated from PBMCs. These receptors all stem from a human donor in good health.

J is TRBJ2-7 and V is TRBV13; TRBD1 is a possible D gene (6 bases). CDR1 and CDR2 from the germline V gene are PRHDT and FYEKMQ (reference sequence). V lost 5 bases and J lost 5, with 10 bases in between. The CDR3 sequence is 12 residues long. CDR3 sequence (DNA): TGTGCCAGCAGCACAACAGGGAACGAGCAGTACTTC. Translated: CASSTTGNEQYF. The variable domain in full, with the rest retrieved from reference TRBV13 and TRBJ2-7, is AAGVIQSPRHLIKEKRETATLKCYPIPRHDTVYWYQQGPGQDPQFLISFYEKMQSDKGSIPDRFSAQQFSDYHSELNMSSLELGDSALYFCASSTTGNEQYFGPGTRLTVT.

The rearrangement uses TRBV6-1 and TRBJ2-1, with TRBD2 matching 8 bases. Unmatched junction bases numbered 5, after V lost 6 bases and J lost 7 bases. The CDR3 is 13 residues long. In germline, CDR1 is MNHNS, CDR2 SASEGT. This CDR3 reads CASRSGRQNEQFF. The CDR3 DNA follows: TGTGCCAGCAGAAGCGGGAGACAAAATGAGCAGTTCTTC.

This chain links TRBV19 with TRBJ1-2, with a tentative D call TRBD1 (5 bases). The germline V gene has CDR1 LNHDA and CDR2 SQIVND (reference sequence). The V end lost 6 bases, the J end lost 7 bases, and 15 bases lay between the germline ends. This CDR3 contains 13 residues. Here the CDR3 reads CASRVSSGSGYTF. In DNA form, the CDR3 reads TGTGCCAGTAGGGTTAGCTCAGGGTCTGGCTACACCTTC.

The chain links TRBV19 to TRBJ2-7; 10 nucleotides line up with TRBD2. Trimming removed 3 bases from V and 4 bases from J; junction bases left unmatched: 9. CDR1 is LNHDA and CDR2 is SQIVND in the germline V gene (reference sequence). This CDR3 has 16 amino acids. The CDR3 protein is CASSIVSGRERYEQYF. CDR3 coding DNA: TGTGCCAGTAGTATTGTAAGCGGGAGGGAAAGGTACGAGCAGTACTTC.

V gene TRBV27 combines with J gene TRBJ2-1; 9 bases are shared with TRBD2. The V gene's germline CDR1 is MNHEY and CDR2 SMNVEV (reference sequence). Unmatched junction bases numbered 7, after V lost 2 bases and J lost 2 bases. CDR3 length: 17 amino acids. CDR3 residues: CASSLILAGGPYNEQFF. The CDR3, as DNA: TGTGCCAGCAGTTTAATTTTGGCGGGAGGGCCCTACAATGAGCAGTTCTTC.

V gene TRBV7-9 combines with J gene TRBJ1-2, with D unresolved. Germline V lookup: CDR1 SEHNR, CDR2 FQNEAQ (reference sequence). V was clipped by 3 bases and J by 7 bases, with 12 bases between them. The CDR3 length is 13 residues. CDR3 nucleotides: TGTGCCAGCAGCTTGTCCGGGGTTTTTGGCTACACCTTC. As protein: CASSLSGVFGYTF.

This clone is a singleton in its sample. CDR3: CASSPLDRGHEQFF. CDR3 bases: TGTGCCAGCAGCCCCCTAGACAGGGGACATGAGCAGTTCTTC. This chain connects TRBV9 to TRBJ2-1; 8 bases map to TRBD1. V shed 4 bases, J shed 8 bases, and the junction held 8 bases outside the gene matches. The CDR3 is made up of 14 amino acids. CDR1 is SGDLS, CDR2 YYNGEE, per germline. Based on the CDR3 plus reference TRBV9 and TRBJ2-1, the full variable domain is DSGVTQTPKHLITATGQRVTLRCSPRSGDLSVYWYQQSLDQGLQFLIQYYNGEERAKGNILERFSAQQFPDLHSELNLSSLELGDSALYFCASSPLDRGHEQFFGPGTRLTVL.

The rearrangement joins TRBV28 to TRBJ2-6; D gene ambiguous. Germline V CDR1 and CDR2: MDHEN, SYDVKM. V was cut by 3 bases and J by 0 bases, with 3 bases left in between. The CDR3 covers 14 residues. For the CDR3, the DNA is TGTGCCAGCAGTTTCCGCTCTGGGGCCAACGTCCTGACTTTC. This gives the protein CASSFRSGANVLTF.

The chain combines TRBV9 with TRBJ1-2; D ambiguous. This CDR3 contains 12 residues. The V gene lost 0 bases and the J gene lost 8 bases, with 8 bases spanning the gap. CDR1 SGDLS and CDR2 YYNGEE come from the germline V gene. The CDR3 DNA is TGTGCCAGCAGCGTAGATTCTCGGGGCTACACCTTC. Translated: CASSVDSRGYTF.

This clone was seen just once. The chain is built from TRBV10-3 and TRBJ2-7; TRBD1 might be the D (5 bases). Germline V gene lookup returns CDR1 ENHRY and CDR2 SYGVKD. The CDR3 is 14 amino acids. The V gene lost 3 bases and the J gene lost 2 bases, with 11 bases spanning the gap. The CDR3 bases are TGTGCCATCAGTGACCCAACAGGAGCCTACGAGCAGTACTTC. It specifies CAISDPTGAYEQYF.

The rearrangement uses TRBV7-9 and TRBJ1-1; maybe TRBD1 (5 bases). The CDR3 contains 13 residues. Germline loops: CDR1 SEHNR, CDR2 FQNEAQ (reference sequence). The CDR3 sequence: CASRITGNTEAFF. CDR3 nucleotide sequence: TGTGCTTCGCGGATTACAGGGAACACTGAAGCTTTCTTT. Using reference TRBV7-9 and TRBJ1-1 for the parts outside the CDR3, the full variable domain is DTGVSQNPRHKITKRGQNVTFRCDPISEHNRLYWYRQTLGQGPEFLTYFQNEAQLEKSRLLSDRFSAERPKGSFSTLEIQRTEQGDSAMYLCASRITGNTEAFFGQGTRLTVV.

This chain links TRBV2 with TRBJ2-1; perhaps TRBD2 as D (5 bases). Germline V gene sequence: CDR1 SNHLY, CDR2 FYNNEI. Trimming pared 0 bases from V and 6 bases from J, leaving 12 bases between. CDR3 length: 15 amino acids. CDR3 sequence: CASSEALGVFNEQFF. CDR3 bases: TGTGCCAGCAGTGAAGCGCTCGGGGTTTTCAATGAGCAGTTCTTC.